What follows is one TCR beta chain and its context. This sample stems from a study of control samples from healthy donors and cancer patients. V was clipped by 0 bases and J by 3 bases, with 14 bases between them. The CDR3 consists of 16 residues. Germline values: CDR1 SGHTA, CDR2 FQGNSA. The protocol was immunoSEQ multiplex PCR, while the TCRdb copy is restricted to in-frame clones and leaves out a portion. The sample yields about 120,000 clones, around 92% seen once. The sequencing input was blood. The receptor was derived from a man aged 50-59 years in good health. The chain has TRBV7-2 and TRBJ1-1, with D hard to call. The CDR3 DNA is TGTGCCAGCAGCTTAGCGGCGAGGTCTGGGGACACTGAAGCTTTCTTT. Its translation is CASSLAARSGDTEAFF.